One TCR beta chain is described in this entry. The entry originates in a study of T cell changes during pregnancy in multiple sclerosis. This CDR3 has 14 amino acids. The germline V gene encodes CDR1 SGHRS and CDR2 YFSETQ. With V trimmed by 3 bases and J by 4 bases, 3 bases remained unmatched. The assay was immunoSEQ multiplex PCR, and TCRdb's table has in-frame clones only and misses some. The top ten clones hold approximately 0.7% of a sample with about 79,000 clones, about 94% of them seen once. The receptor comes from a female donor in good health, enrolled as a control in a pregnancy study. This chain connects TRBV5-1 to TRBJ1-1; 10 nucleotides line up with TRBD1. Sequenced material: peripheral blood, taken in the second trimester of pregnancy. CDR3 DNA sequence: TGCGCCAGCAGCTGGACAGGGGGTACCACTGAAGCTTTCTTT. This encodes CASSWTGGTTEAFF.